These T cell receptor beta chains were read from a single sample in a study of PD-1 blockade in mismatch repair-deficient tumors. The data were produced by immunoSEQ multiplex PCR, yet TCRdb's version contains in-frame clones alone and is incomplete. The repertoire includes about 49,000 clones, over 75% of them detected once, and under 3.5% sits in the top ten. Source: PBMCs, taken before pembrolizumab treatment. All receptors derive from an adult with mismatch repair-deficient cancer. The CDR3 runs from the conserved cysteine through the conserved F or W. Each record gives: clone size, J gene, D gene, V gene, CDR3 protein, CDR3 DNA. D genes are given only for firm matches. Clone size is given for some rows only: seen once, a few or many times, or a class if the clone is expanded.

clone_size: .
j_call: TRBJ2-7
d_call: .
v_call: TRBV5-5
cdr3_aa: CASSRGGGRDYEQYF
cdr3_nt: TGTGCCAGCTCACGTGGGGGAGGACGTGACTACGAGCAGTACTTC

clone_size: few
j_call: TRBJ2-2
d_call: .
v_call: TRBV7-8
cdr3_aa: CASSSQEGHPKEGELFF
cdr3_nt: TGTGCCAGCAGCTCCCAAGAGGGACACCCCAAGGAGGGGGAGCTGTTTTTT

clone_size: once
j_call: TRBJ2-2
d_call: .
v_call: TRBV9
cdr3_aa: CASSFSTGELFF
cdr3_nt: TGTGCCAGCAGTTTTAGCACCGGGGAGCTGTTTTTT

clone_size: .
j_call: TRBJ2-7
d_call: TRBD2
v_call: TRBV9
cdr3_aa: CASSVPSGKAYEQYF
cdr3_nt: TGTGCCAGCAGCGTACCAAGCGGGAAGGCCTACGAGCAGTACTTC

clone_size: .
j_call: TRBJ2-7
d_call: .
v_call: TRBV5-1
cdr3_aa: CASSWGGQNYEQYF
cdr3_nt: TGCGCCAGCAGCTGGGGAGGACAGAACTACGAGCAGTACTTC

clone_size: .
j_call: TRBJ2-7
d_call: TRBD2
v_call: TRBV13
cdr3_aa: CASSLGGGFTYEQYF
cdr3_nt: TGTGCCAGCAGCTTAGGGGGAGGGTTCACATACGAGCAGTACTTC

clone_size: once
j_call: TRBJ2-1
d_call: TRBD2
v_call: TRBV7-2
cdr3_aa: CASSLDPLAGVSYNEQFF
cdr3_nt: TGTGCCAGCAGCTTAGATCCGCTAGCGGGAGTTTCCTACAATGAGCAGTTCTTC

clone_size: .
j_call: TRBJ2-7
d_call: TRBD2
v_call: TRBV7-8
cdr3_aa: CASSSRARLAATNYEQYF
cdr3_nt: TGTGCCAGCAGCTCCCGAGCCCGACTAGCGGCAACGAACTACGAGCAGTACTTC

clone_size: .
j_call: TRBJ1-5
d_call: .
v_call: TRBV19
cdr3_aa: CASSPKAGQPQHF
cdr3_nt: TGTGCCAGTAGTCCCAAAGCCGGTCAGCCCCAGCATTTT

clone_size: .
j_call: TRBJ2-7
d_call: .
v_call: TRBV7-2
cdr3_aa: CASSSSYYEQYF
cdr3_nt: TGTGCCAGCAGCTCTTCATACTACGAGCAGTACTTC

clone_size: once
j_call: TRBJ2-1
d_call: TRBD2
v_call: TRBV11-2
cdr3_aa: CASSLRWNGGRGDEQFF
cdr3_nt: TGTGCCAGCAGCTTAAGGTGGAACGGGGGGCGGGGGGATGAGCAGTTCTTC

clone_size: once
j_call: TRBJ1-1
d_call: .
v_call: TRBV27
cdr3_aa: CASSLLRNRLNTEAFF
cdr3_nt: TGTGCCAGCAGTTTACTACGTAACCGATTGAACACTGAAGCTTTCTTT

clone_size: .
j_call: TRBJ2-7
d_call: .
v_call: TRBV7-9
cdr3_aa: CASSPREHEQYF
cdr3_nt: TGTGCCAGCAGCCCAAGAGAGCACGAGCAGTACTTC

clone_size: .
j_call: TRBJ2-3
d_call: .
v_call: TRBV19
cdr3_aa: CASSIGPSTDTQYF
cdr3_nt: TGTGCCAGTAGTATAGGTCCTAGCACAGATACGCAGTATTTT

clone_size: few
j_call: TRBJ1-2
d_call: .
v_call: TRBV7-2
cdr3_aa: CASRQTSGNYGYTF
cdr3_nt: TGTGCCAGCAGGCAAACCAGCGGGAACTATGGCTACACCTTC

clone_size: few
j_call: TRBJ1-2
d_call: TRBD1
v_call: TRBV7-9
cdr3_aa: CASSLVGQESFYGYTF
cdr3_nt: TGTGCCAGCAGCTTAGTGGGACAGGAGAGTTTCTATGGCTACACCTTC

clone_size: .
j_call: TRBJ1-5
d_call: TRBD1
v_call: TRBV19
cdr3_aa: CASSLRQGDQPQHF
cdr3_nt: TGTGCCAGTAGTCTCCGACAGGGGGATCAGCCCCAGCATTTT

clone_size: .
j_call: TRBJ2-7
d_call: .
v_call: TRBV9
cdr3_aa: CASSPLLVGSEQYF
cdr3_nt: TGTGCCAGCAGCCCCTTGCTAGTGGGAAGCGAGCAGTACTTC

clone_size: .
j_call: TRBJ1-5
d_call: .
v_call: TRBV27
cdr3_aa: CASSAQVSRVHNQPQHF
cdr3_nt: TGTGCCAGCAGTGCTCAAGTGAGCCGGGTCCACAATCAGCCCCAGCATTTT

clone_size: .
j_call: TRBJ1-1
d_call: .
v_call: TRBV25-1
cdr3_aa: CASRSYTEAFF
cdr3_nt: TGTGCCAGCAGATCGTACACTGAAGCTTTCTTT